The entry that follows covers one TCR beta chain sequence. The antigen remains undetermined. Trimming removed 4 bases at V and 8 bases at J, with 12 bases between. Germline-derived CDR1 and CDR2 are GTSNPN and SVGIG (reference sequence). The CDR3 consists of 12 residues. The authors ran a second PCR of roughly 6 to 12 cycles using a sample-barcoded 5' primer and a J-beta primer mix. In TCRdb, the 5' RACE reads were re-called with MiXCR into one record per CDR3 protein. The sample shows approximately 730,000 distinct CDR3 sequences, approximately 39% of them seen only once. The data are from a study of blood T cells in healthy people across ages. Study-wide results and caveats: Diversity figures based on one million T cells were deemed too low. Long-lived donors carried more naive CD4+ cells and greater diversity than aged donors.

This rearrangement joins TRBV30 to TRBJ2-1; D might be TRBD1 (6 bases). The sequenced sample was blood. The source of this sequence is a woman aged 60-70 years in good health. This CDR3 is CAWTLGADEQFF. The CDR3 DNA follows: TGTGCCTGGACTCTGGGGGCCGATGAGCAGTTCTTC.